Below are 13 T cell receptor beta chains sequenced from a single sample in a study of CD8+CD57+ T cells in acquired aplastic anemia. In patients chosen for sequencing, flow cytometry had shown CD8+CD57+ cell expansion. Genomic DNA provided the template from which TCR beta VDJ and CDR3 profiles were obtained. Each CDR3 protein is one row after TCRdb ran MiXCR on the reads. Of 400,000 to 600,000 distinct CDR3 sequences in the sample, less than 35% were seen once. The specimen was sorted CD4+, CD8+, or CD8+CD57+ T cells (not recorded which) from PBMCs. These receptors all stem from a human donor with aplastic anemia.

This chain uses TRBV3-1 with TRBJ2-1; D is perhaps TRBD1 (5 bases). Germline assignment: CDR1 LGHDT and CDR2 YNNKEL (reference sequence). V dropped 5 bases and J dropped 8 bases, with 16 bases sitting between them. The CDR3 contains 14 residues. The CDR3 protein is CASSFRAGSDEQFF. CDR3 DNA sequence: TGTGCCAGCAGCTTCCGGGCAGGGTCCGATGAGCAGTTCTTC.

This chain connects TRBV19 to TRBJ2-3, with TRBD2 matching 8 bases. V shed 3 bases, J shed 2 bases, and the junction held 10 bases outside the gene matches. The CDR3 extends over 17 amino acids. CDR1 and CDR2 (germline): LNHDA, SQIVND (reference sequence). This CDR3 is CASSIRSSGANTDTQYF. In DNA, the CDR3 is TGTGCCAGTAGTATTAGAAGTAGCGGGGCAAACACAGATACGCAGTATTTT.

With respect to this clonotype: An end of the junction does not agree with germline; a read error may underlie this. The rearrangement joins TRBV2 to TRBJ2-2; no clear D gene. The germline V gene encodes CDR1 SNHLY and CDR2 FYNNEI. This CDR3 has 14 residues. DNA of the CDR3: TGTTCCAGCAGCGACCCCCGTGAGGCCGGGGAGCTGTTTTTT. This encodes CSSSDPREAGELFF.

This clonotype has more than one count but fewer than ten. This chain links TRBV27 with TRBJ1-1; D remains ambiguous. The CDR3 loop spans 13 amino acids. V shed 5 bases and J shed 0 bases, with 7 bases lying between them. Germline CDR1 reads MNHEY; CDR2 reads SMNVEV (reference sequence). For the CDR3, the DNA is TGTGCCAGCAGTCCCGTTATGAACACTGAAGCTTTCTTT. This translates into CASSPVMNTEAFF.

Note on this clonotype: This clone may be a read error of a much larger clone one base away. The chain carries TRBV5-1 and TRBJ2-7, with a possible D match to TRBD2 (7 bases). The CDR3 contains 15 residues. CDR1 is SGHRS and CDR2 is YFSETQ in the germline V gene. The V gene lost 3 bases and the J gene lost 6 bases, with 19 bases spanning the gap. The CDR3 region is CASSWSGAGEGEQYF. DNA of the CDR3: TGCGCCAGCAGCTGGAGCGGGGCAGGGGAGGGCGAGCAGTACTTC.

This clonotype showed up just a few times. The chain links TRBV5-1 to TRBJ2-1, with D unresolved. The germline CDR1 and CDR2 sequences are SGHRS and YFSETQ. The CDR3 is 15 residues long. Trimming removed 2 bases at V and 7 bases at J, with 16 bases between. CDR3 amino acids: CASSFQMTAGNEQFF. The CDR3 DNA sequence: TGCGCCAGCAGCTTCCAAATGACCGCCGGAAATGAGCAGTTCTTC.

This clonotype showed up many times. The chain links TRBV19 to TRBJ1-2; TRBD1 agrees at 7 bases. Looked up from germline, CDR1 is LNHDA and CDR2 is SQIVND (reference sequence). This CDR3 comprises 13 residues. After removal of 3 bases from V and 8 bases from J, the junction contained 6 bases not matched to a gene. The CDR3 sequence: CASSMNRGAGYTF. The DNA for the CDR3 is TGTGCCAGTAGTATGAACAGGGGAGCGGGCTACACCTTC.

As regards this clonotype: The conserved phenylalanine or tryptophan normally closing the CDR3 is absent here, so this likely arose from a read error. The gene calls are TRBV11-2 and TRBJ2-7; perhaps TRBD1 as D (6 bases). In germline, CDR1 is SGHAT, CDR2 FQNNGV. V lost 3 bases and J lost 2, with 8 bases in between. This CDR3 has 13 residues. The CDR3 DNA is TGTGCCAGCAGCTTGGGACAAACCTACGAGCAGTACTAC. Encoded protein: CASSLGQTYEQYY.

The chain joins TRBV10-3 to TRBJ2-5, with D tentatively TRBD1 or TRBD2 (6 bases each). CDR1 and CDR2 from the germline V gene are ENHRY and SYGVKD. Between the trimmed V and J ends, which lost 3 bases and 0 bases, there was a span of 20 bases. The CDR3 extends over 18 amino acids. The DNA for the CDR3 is TGTGCCATCAGTGAAGGGGTTTGGTCGGGGGCTTACCAAGAGACCCAGTACTTC. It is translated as CAISEGVWSGAYQETQYF.

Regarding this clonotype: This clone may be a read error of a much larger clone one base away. The CDR3, as DNA: TGTCCCAGCAGCCGGCCCGGGACAGGGTATGGCTACACCTTC. Translated, it gives CPSSRPGTGYGYTF. The chain carries TRBV14 and TRBJ1-2, with 9 bases lining up with TRBD1. This CDR3 contains 14 residues. CDR1 and CDR2 from the germline V gene are SGHDN and FVKESK.

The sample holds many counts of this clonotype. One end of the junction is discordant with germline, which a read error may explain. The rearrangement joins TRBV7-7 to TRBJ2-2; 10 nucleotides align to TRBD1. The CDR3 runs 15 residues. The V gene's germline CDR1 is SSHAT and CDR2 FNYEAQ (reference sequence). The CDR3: CASSLDRGDTGELFF. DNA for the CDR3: TGTGCTAGCAGCTTGGACAGGGGGGACACCGGGGAGCTGTTTTTT.

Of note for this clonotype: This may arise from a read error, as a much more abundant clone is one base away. The CDR3 loop is CASSLSDRAHGYTF. Written as DNA, the CDR3 is TGTGCCAGCAGCTTATCCGACAGAGCCCATGGCTACACCTTC. The chain employs TRBV7-8 and TRBJ1-2; tentative D call: TRBD1 (5 bases). CDR1 and CDR2 from the germline V gene are SGHVS and FQNEAQ. V was shortened by 2 bases and J by 6 bases, with 13 bases between the two germline ends. The CDR3 is 14 amino acids.

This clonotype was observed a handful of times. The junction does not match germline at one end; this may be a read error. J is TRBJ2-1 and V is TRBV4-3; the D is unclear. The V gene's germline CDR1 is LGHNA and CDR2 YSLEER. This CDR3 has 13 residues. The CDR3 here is CASSQEDLIPVVF. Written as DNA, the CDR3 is TGCGCCAGCAGCCAAGAGGACCTGATACCGGTTGTCTTC.